The clone carrying this TCR beta chain came up many times. RNA transcripts yielded amplified TCR beta CDR3 regions. First-round RT-PCR of the TCR CDR3 relied on the HTBI primer set. TCRdb itself ran the multiplex PCR reads through MiXCR, one entry per CDR3 protein. The data contain more than 300,000 distinct CDR3 sequences, about a fifth of them seen just once; the ten biggest clones take up 40% to 45%. Germline V gene lookup returns CDR1 MNHEY and CDR2 SVGEGT. Trimming removed 2 bases at V and 3 bases at J, with 7 bases between. The CDR3 extends over 14 amino acids. These data come from a study of T cells in Graves' hyperthyroidism and ophthalmopathy.

This clonotype originated in a man aged 18 to 29 with Graves' ophthalmopathy. The V call is TRBV6-2 or TRBV6-3, the J call TRBJ2-2; no reliable D call. Sample: blood. The CDR3 DNA follows: TGTGCCAGCAGTTACCACACCTACACCGGGGAGCTGTTTTTT. Its translation is CASSYHTYTGELFF.